These 4 T cell receptor beta chains were sequenced from one sample in a study of human T cells and chemical hapten exposure. The template was total RNA from unfractionated whole blood. TCRdb re-derived calls from the 5' RACE reads in MiXCR, one entry per CDR3 protein. This sample has about 140,000 distinct CDR3 sequences, with over 3.5% found just once. Source of these receptors: a female donor in good health.

This clonotype was detected many times. The chain is built from TRBV5-4 and TRBJ2-7, with a possible D match to TRBD1 (6 bases). The CDR3 runs to 14 residues. Deletions cut 2 bases from V and 2 bases from J, with 11 bases between. CDR1 and CDR2 from the germline V gene are SGHNT and YYREEE (reference sequence). This CDR3 reads CASSFRTAPYEQYF. The CDR3, as DNA: TGTGCCAGCAGCTTTCGGACAGCCCCCTACGAGCAGTACTTC.

This chain uses TRBV7-2 with TRBJ1-3; D gene uncertain. Germline CDR1 and CDR2: SGHTA and FQGNSA. The V gene lost 2 bases and the J gene lost 3 bases, with 2 bases spanning the gap. The CDR3 extends over 12 amino acids. The CDR3 spells CASSLNGNTIYF. CDR3 coding DNA: TGTGCCAGCAGCTTAAATGGAAACACCATATATTTT.

The V gene is TRBV5-1, the J gene TRBJ2-3; 9 bases map to TRBD2. Unmatched junction bases numbered 2, after V lost 0 bases and J lost 3 bases. CDR3 length: 15 residues. Germline CDR1 SGHRS, CDR2 YFSETQ. The CDR3 nucleotides are TGCGCCAGCAGCTTGGATCTAGCGGGGACAGATACGCAGTATTTT. It codes for CASSLDLAGTDTQYF.

This clonotype was detected a few times. The chain links TRBV6-2 or TRBV6-3 to TRBJ1-1, with a tentative D call TRBD1 (5 bases). V was cut by 2 bases and J by 1 base, with 17 bases left in between. The CDR3 length is 17 residues. CDR1 and CDR2 (germline): MNHEY, SVGEGT. The CDR3 reads CASSYREGRPPNTEAFF. The CDR3 DNA reads TGTGCCAGCAGTTACAGGGAGGGGAGGCCGCCGAACACTGAAGCTTTCTTT.